This T cell receptor beta chain was sequenced during a study of graft-versus-host responses after intestinal transplantation. For the study at large: Recipients obtained multivisceral, liver-intestinal, or isolated intestinal transplants. The recipients all started with anti-thymocyte globulin induction and then took tacrolimus and steroids for two to four years.

Method: immunoSEQ multiplex PCR; TCRdb's copy keeps in-frame clones and lacks some. Found here are 99,000 or so clones, approximately 90% of them singletons; the top ten hold around 0.07%. Of note for this clone: Antigen specificity is unknown.

V shed 2 bases, J shed 4 bases, and the junction held 12 bases outside the gene matches. The CDR3 length is 18 residues. Germline CDR1 and CDR2: PRHDT and FYEKMQ (reference sequence). The sequence was collected from a human donor who was the organ donor for an intestinal transplant. The chain links TRBV13 to TRBJ1-2; 11 bases line up with TRBD1. The sample in question was unstimulated CD8+ T cells sorted from spleen or lymph node cells, obtained before transplant. Here the CDR3 reads CASSLQYGTGGVTYGYTF. CDR3 bases: TGTGCCAGCAGCTTACAGTACGGGACAGGGGGTGTGACCTATGGCTACACCTTC.